Listed below are T cell receptor beta chains from one sample, sequenced in a study of blood T cell repertoires in COVID-19. Sequencing was performed with immunoSEQ multiplex PCR; in TCRdb, only in-frame clones are kept and a portion is missing. The repertoire includes 200,000 to 250,000 clones, about 85% of them detected once, and 11% sits in the top ten. Sequenced sample: PBMCs or T cells enriched from blood (not recorded which). Receptors originate from a man between 25 and 39 years old who had recovered from COVID-19. CDR3s include the opening cysteine and the closing phenylalanine or tryptophan. A D gene is named only where the DNA matches it firmly. Clone size is not always given. Where it is, it says once, few, many or a class for expanded clones.

len: 17; d_gene: NA; v_gene: TRBV18; abundance: NA; j_gene: TRBJ1-3; CDR3aa: CASSDKEGPNSGNTIYF; CDR3nt: TGTGCCAGCTCAGACAAGGAGGGGCCCAACTCTGGAAACACCATATATTTT
len: 15; d_gene: TRBD1; v_gene: TRBV10-3; abundance: NA; j_gene: TRBJ1-6; CDR3aa: CAISEYETGGSPLHF; CDR3nt: TGTGCCATCAGTGAGTACGAGACAGGGGGATCACCCCTCCACTTT
len: 15; d_gene: NA; v_gene: TRBV7-9; abundance: NA; j_gene: TRBJ2-1; CDR3aa: CASTTRGGSGNEQFF; CDR3nt: TGTGCCAGCACCACAAGGGGGGGCAGTGGGAATGAGCAGTTCTTC
len: 16; d_gene: NA; v_gene: TRBV5-1; abundance: NA; j_gene: TRBJ1-2; CDR3aa: CASSFSGREGLGGYTF; CDR3nt: TGCGCCAGCAGCTTCTCCGGACGGGAGGGACTGGGAGGCTACACCTTC
len: 17; d_gene: NA; v_gene: TRBV6-1; abundance: NA; j_gene: TRBJ1-1; CDR3aa: CASSEDSAVDKNTEAFF; CDR3nt: TGTGCCAGCAGTGAAGATTCAGCGGTCGACAAGAACACTGAAGCTTTCTTT
len: 15; d_gene: NA; v_gene: TRBV7-8; abundance: NA; j_gene: TRBJ2-7; CDR3aa: CASSLGRGRSYEQYF; CDR3nt: TGTGCCAGCAGCTTAGGAAGAGGGAGGAGCTACGAGCAGTACTTC
len: 13; d_gene: NA; v_gene: TRBV6-5; abundance: NA; j_gene: TRBJ2-2; CDR3aa: CASSPFQSGELFF; CDR3nt: TGTGCCAGCAGCCCATTCCAATCCGGGGAGCTGTTTTTT
len: 15; d_gene: TRBD2; v_gene: TRBV18; abundance: NA; j_gene: TRBJ2-7; CDR3aa: CASSPAPGGAFEQYF; CDR3nt: TGTGCCAGCTCGCCCGCCCCGGGGGGGGCCTTCGAGCAGTACTTC
len: 15; d_gene: TRBD2; v_gene: TRBV7-2; abundance: NA; j_gene: TRBJ2-1; CDR3aa: CASSLGLGEGNEQFF; CDR3nt: TGTGCCAGCAGCTTAGGTCTGGGGGAGGGCAATGAGCAGTTCTTC
len: 15; d_gene: TRBD1; v_gene: TRBV19; abundance: NA; j_gene: TRBJ1-4; CDR3aa: CASSIEGQGREKLFF; CDR3nt: TGTGCCAGTAGTATCGAAGGACAGGGTAGAGAAAAACTGTTTTTT
len: 15; d_gene: NA; v_gene: TRBV9; abundance: NA; j_gene: TRBJ2-5; CDR3aa: CASSVEQRGRETQYF; CDR3nt: TGTGCCAGCAGCGTAGAACAGCGAGGGAGGGAGACCCAGTACTTC
len: 16; d_gene: TRBD1; v_gene: TRBV9; abundance: NA; j_gene: TRBJ2-1; CDR3aa: CASSVGGTGEANEQFF; CDR3nt: TGTGCCAGCAGCGTCGGTGGGACAGGGGAGGCCAATGAGCAGTTCTTC
len: 18; d_gene: NA; v_gene: TRBV4-1; abundance: NA; j_gene: TRBJ2-5; CDR3aa: CASSQTAKAPFSQETQYF; CDR3nt: TGCGCCAGCAGCCAAACAGCCAAGGCGCCATTTTCACAAGAGACCCAGTACTTC
len: 16; d_gene: NA; v_gene: TRBV27; abundance: NA; j_gene: TRBJ2-1; CDR3aa: CASSLSTQAGHNEQFF; CDR3nt: TGTGCCAGCAGTTTATCGACCCAGGCGGGCCACAATGAGCAGTTCTTC
len: 14; d_gene: NA; v_gene: TRBV19; abundance: NA; j_gene: TRBJ2-2; CDR3aa: CASTPQGATGELFF; CDR3nt: TGTGCCAGTACCCCCCAGGGTGCGACCGGGGAGCTGTTTTTT
len: 12; d_gene: NA; v_gene: TRBV9; abundance: NA; j_gene: TRBJ2-1; CDR3aa: CASSVISDEQFF; CDR3nt: TGTGCCAGCAGCGTAATTAGTGATGAGCAGTTCTTC
len: 15; d_gene: TRBD2; v_gene: TRBV7-9; abundance: NA; j_gene: TRBJ2-1; CDR3aa: CASSFSGSRYNEQFF; CDR3nt: TGTGCCAGCAGCTTTAGCGGGAGTAGGTACAATGAGCAGTTCTTC
len: 15; d_gene: TRBD1; v_gene: TRBV5-1; abundance: NA; j_gene: TRBJ1-2; CDR3aa: CASSLVAGQSYGYTF; CDR3nt: TGCGCCAGCAGCTTGGTGGCGGGACAGTCTTATGGCTACACCTTC
len: 12; d_gene: NA; v_gene: TRBV10-1; abundance: NA; j_gene: TRBJ1-2; CDR3aa: CARRTVSYGYTF; CDR3nt: TGCGCCAGACGAACAGTTAGCTATGGCTACACCTTC
len: 15; d_gene: NA; v_gene: TRBV7-2; abundance: NA; j_gene: TRBJ2-5; CDR3aa: CASSLVWAPEETQYF; CDR3nt: TGTGCCAGCAGCTTAGTCTGGGCCCCAGAAGAGACCCAGTACTTC
len: 16; d_gene: NA; v_gene: TRBV24-1; abundance: once; j_gene: TRBJ2-3; CDR3aa: CATSDSTSAGTDTQYF; CDR3nt: TGTGCCACCAGTGATTCCACCTCTGCGGGAACAGATACGCAGTATTTT
len: 17; d_gene: TRBD1; v_gene: TRBV19; abundance: NA; j_gene: TRBJ1-1; CDR3aa: CASSMPGQGARGTEAFF; CDR3nt: TGTGCCAGTAGTATGCCGGGACAGGGGGCTAGGGGCACTGAAGCTTTCTTT
len: 12; d_gene: NA; v_gene: TRBV14; abundance: NA; j_gene: TRBJ2-3; CDR3aa: CASSQSDITQYF; CDR3nt: TGTGCCAGCAGCCAATCGGACATTACGCAGTATTTT
len: 12; d_gene: NA; v_gene: TRBV28; abundance: NA; j_gene: TRBJ1-2; CDR3aa: CASSFQRYGYTF; CDR3nt: TGTGCCAGCAGTTTTCAGCGCTATGGCTACACCTTC
len: 14; d_gene: NA; v_gene: TRBV18; abundance: NA; j_gene: TRBJ1-5; CDR3aa: CASSPWSSNQPQHF; CDR3nt: TGTGCCAGCTCACCGTGGAGCAGCAATCAGCCCCAGCATTTT
len: 11; d_gene: NA; v_gene: TRBV30; abundance: NA; j_gene: TRBJ1-1; CDR3aa: CAWSVSPEAFF; CDR3nt: TGTGCCTGGAGTGTCTCTCCTGAGGCTTTCTTT
len: 13; d_gene: TRBD1; v_gene: TRBV7-2; abundance: NA; j_gene: TRBJ2-7; CDR3aa: CASRYAGTEEQYF; CDR3nt: TGTGCCAGCAGATACGCCGGGACAGAGGAGCAGTACTTC
len: 16; d_gene: TRBD1; v_gene: TRBV5-1; abundance: NA; j_gene: TRBJ2-3; CDR3aa: CASRSQPGQGTDTQYF; CDR3nt: TGCGCCAGCAGGTCTCAACCGGGACAGGGTACAGATACGCAGTATTTT
len: 14; d_gene: NA; v_gene: TRBV6-5; abundance: NA; j_gene: TRBJ1-1; CDR3aa: CASRKLITGTEAFF; CDR3nt: TGTGCCAGCAGGAAACTGATCACAGGAACTGAAGCTTTCTTT
len: 15; d_gene: TRBD1; v_gene: TRBV5-1; abundance: NA; j_gene: TRBJ1-1; CDR3aa: CASSWGQASNTEAFF; CDR3nt: TGCGCCAGCAGCTGGGGACAGGCCTCAAACACTGAAGCTTTCTTT
len: 15; d_gene: NA; v_gene: TRBV7-2; abundance: NA; j_gene: TRBJ1-2; CDR3aa: CASSLARTTGYGYTF; CDR3nt: TGTGCCAGCAGCTTAGCCCGGACAACGGGCTATGGCTACACCTTC
len: 14; d_gene: NA; v_gene: TRBV6-5; abundance: NA; j_gene: TRBJ2-7; CDR3aa: CASMAITGPYEQYF; CDR3nt: TGTGCCAGCATGGCGATCACAGGGCCCTACGAGCAGTACTTC
len: 12; d_gene: TRBD1; v_gene: TRBV10-3; abundance: NA; j_gene: TRBJ2-7; CDR3aa: CAIQGASYEQYF; CDR3nt: TGTGCCATCCAGGGGGCTTCCTACGAGCAGTACTTC
len: 15; d_gene: NA; v_gene: TRBV11-2; abundance: NA; j_gene: TRBJ1-1; CDR3aa: CASSLTTGSNTEAFF; CDR3nt: TGTGCCAGCAGCTTAACCACAGGGTCTAACACTGAAGCTTTCTTT
len: 16; d_gene: TRBD2; v_gene: TRBV6-6; abundance: NA; j_gene: TRBJ2-2; CDR3aa: CALSTSSGSGTGELFF; CDR3nt: TGTGCCCTATCAACGTCGAGCGGGAGTGGCACCGGGGAGCTGTTTTTT
len: 15; d_gene: TRBD1; v_gene: TRBV4-1; abundance: NA; j_gene: TRBJ2-7; CDR3aa: CASSQSGQGAYEQYF; CDR3nt: TGCGCCAGCAGCCAATCTGGACAGGGGGCGTACGAGCAGTACTTC
len: 16; d_gene: NA; v_gene: TRBV2; abundance: NA; j_gene: TRBJ1-2; CDR3aa: CASSEKGGSSSYGYTF; CDR3nt: TGTGCCAGCAGTGAAAAGGGGGGGTCATCAAGCTATGGCTACACCTTC
len: 14; d_gene: TRBD1; v_gene: TRBV19; abundance: NA; j_gene: TRBJ2-7; CDR3aa: CASSAGTGTYLQYF; CDR3nt: TGTGCCAGTAGTGCCGGGACAGGGACGTACCTGCAGTACTTC
len: 14; d_gene: NA; v_gene: TRBV10-3; abundance: NA; j_gene: TRBJ2-7; CDR3aa: CAISKDRSNYEQYF; CDR3nt: TGTGCCATCAGCAAAGACAGAAGCAACTACGAGCAGTACTTC
len: 15; d_gene: NA; v_gene: TRBV11-2; abundance: few; j_gene: TRBJ2-1; CDR3aa: CASSLNRHSYNEQFF; CDR3nt: TGTGCCAGCAGCTTAAATAGACACTCCTACAATGAGCAGTTCTTC
len: 14; d_gene: NA; v_gene: TRBV28; abundance: NA; j_gene: TRBJ2-7; CDR3aa: CASSSPGLGYEQYF; CDR3nt: TGTGCCAGCAGTTCACCAGGTCTCGGCTACGAGCAGTACTTC
len: 16; d_gene: TRBD1; v_gene: TRBV7-9; abundance: NA; j_gene: TRBJ1-5; CDR3aa: CASSLARGQGEEPQHF; CDR3nt: TGTGCCAGCAGCTTAGCGCGGGGACAGGGGGAAGAGCCCCAGCATTTT
len: 15; d_gene: TRBD2; v_gene: TRBV5-1; abundance: NA; j_gene: TRBJ2-1; CDR3aa: CASSLGLAGVDEQFF; CDR3nt: TGCGCCAGCAGCTTGGGACTAGCGGGAGTCGATGAGCAGTTCTTC
len: 16; d_gene: NA; v_gene: TRBV2; abundance: medium-sized; j_gene: TRBJ1-5; CDR3aa: CASSVGVVGPGQPQHF; CDR3nt: TGTGCCAGCAGTGTTGGCGTAGTGGGGCCGGGTCAGCCCCAGCATTTT
len: 13; d_gene: NA; v_gene: TRBV30; abundance: NA; j_gene: TRBJ1-2; CDR3aa: CAWSVGARYGYTF; CDR3nt: TGTGCCTGGAGTGTGGGGGCCCGCTATGGCTACACCTTC
len: 15; d_gene: NA; v_gene: TRBV5-1; abundance: NA; j_gene: TRBJ2-1; CDR3aa: CASSLGGAAYNEQFF; CDR3nt: TGCGCCAGCAGCTTGGGCGGGGCGGCTTACAATGAGCAGTTCTTC
len: 15; d_gene: TRBD1; v_gene: TRBV9; abundance: once; j_gene: TRBJ1-5; CDR3aa: CASSISGTVNQPQHF; CDR3nt: TGTGCCAGCAGCATCTCCGGGACAGTAAATCAGCCCCAGCATTTT
len: 15; d_gene: TRBD1; v_gene: TRBV2; abundance: NA; j_gene: TRBJ2-1; CDR3aa: CASSAGQRNYNEQFF; CDR3nt: TGTGCCAGCAGTGCGGGACAGCGAAACTACAATGAGCAGTTCTTC
len: 15; d_gene: NA; v_gene: TRBV4-3; abundance: few; j_gene: TRBJ1-5; CDR3aa: CASSPQRGYGQPQHF; CDR3nt: TGCGCCAGCAGCCCCCAAAGAGGGTATGGTCAGCCCCAGCATTTT
len: 15; d_gene: TRBD1; v_gene: TRBV19; abundance: NA; j_gene: TRBJ2-2; CDR3aa: CASTPPDRGAGELFF; CDR3nt: TGTGCCAGTACTCCTCCCGACAGGGGTGCCGGGGAGCTGTTTTTT
len: 13; d_gene: NA; v_gene: TRBV19; abundance: NA; j_gene: TRBJ1-5; CDR3aa: CASSTPLSQPQHF; CDR3nt: TGTGCCAGTAGCACTCCGCTTAGTCAGCCCCAGCATTTT
len: 15; d_gene: TRBD2; v_gene: TRBV6-1; abundance: NA; j_gene: TRBJ2-7; CDR3aa: CASSPPGRETSEQYF; CDR3nt: TGTGCCAGCAGTCCCCCTGGGCGGGAGACTAGCGAGCAGTACTTC